A selection of T cell receptor beta chains follows, all from one sample in a study of blood T cell repertoires in COVID-19. Some clones are missing from TCRdb's copy, which holds only in-frame ones; the method was immunoSEQ multiplex PCR. This table has around 230,000 clones, approximately 90% appearing once. What was sequenced was PBMCs or T cells enriched from blood (not recorded which). Source of these receptors: a woman aged 35 to 49 with acute COVID-19. The CDR3 runs from the conserved cysteine through the conserved F or W. A D gene is named only where the DNA matches it firmly. Where a row states a size, it is once, few, many or the class of an expanded clone; other rows omit it.

DNA	CDR3	size	D	J	V
TGTGCCAGCAGTTACGGGACTTTGAGAGGCTACACCTTC	CASSYGTLRGYTF	-	-	TRBJ1-2	TRBV6-5
TGTGCTGTGAGGGAAGGACACTATGGCTACACCTTC	CAVREGHYGYTF	-	-	TRBJ1-2	TRBV19
TGTGCCAGCAGCCTCGGGGAGGGTAATGAAAAACTGTTTTTT	CASSLGEGNEKLFF	few	-	TRBJ1-4	TRBV7-9
TGTGCCACCAGCGGAGACCGGACAGGCCATGGCTACACCTTC	CATSGDRTGHGYTF	-	TRBD1	TRBJ1-2	TRBV15
TGCAGCGCTCCGGGGTCAGCGGGGGGTCCTAACCAAGAGACCCAGTACTTC	CSAPGSAGGPNQETQYF	-	TRBD2	TRBJ2-5	TRBV29-1
TGCGCCAGCAGCCAAGCGGGTGGTTATGGGTCCTACGAGCAGTACTTC	CASSQAGGYGSYEQYF	-	-	TRBJ2-7	TRBV4-3
TGTGCCAGCAGTGACTCGACACAGAACACCGGGGAGCTGTTTTTT	CASSDSTQNTGELFF	once	-	TRBJ2-2	TRBV6-4
TGTGCCAGCGCCGTGGAGGGCAGGGCTAATTCACCCCTCCACTTT	CASAVEGRANSPLHF	-	-	TRBJ1-6	TRBV7-3
TGTGCCAGCAGCCCCCAGACAGGCGCCTACGAGCAGTACTTC	CASSPQTGAYEQYF	-	-	TRBJ2-7	TRBV7-9
TGTGCCAGCAGCATCCTCGGGGAGGGCTACACCTTC	CASSILGEGYTF	-	-	TRBJ1-2	TRBV12-3/TRBV12-4
TGTGCCAGCAGACAGGGGGCCAGCTCCTATAATTCACCCCTCCACTTT	CASRQGASSYNSPLHF	-	TRBD1	TRBJ1-6	TRBV6-4
TGCAGCTCCCACACCCTTAACTATGGCTACACCTTC	CSSHTLNYGYTF	-	-	TRBJ1-2	TRBV29-1
TGTGCCAGGACCCAACTAGCGGGGGAGTCGTGGGGTGAGCAGTTCTTC	CARTQLAGESWGEQFF	-	TRBD2	TRBJ2-1	TRBV2
TGCAGTGCTAGTCAGACAGGGCTGAACACTGAAGCTTTCTTT	CSASQTGLNTEAFF	-	TRBD1	TRBJ1-1	TRBV20-1
TGCGCCAGCAGTCAAAACCAAGAGACCCAGTACTTC	CASSQNQETQYF	-	-	TRBJ2-5	TRBV5-1
TGTGCCAGCAGTAGCGGGGCCACAGATACGCAGTATTTT	CASSSGATDTQYF	-	TRBD2	TRBJ2-3	TRBV7-3
TGTGCCAGCAGTTTATCCGTCCGACCGGGGAAGTCTGGCTACACCTTC	CASSLSVRPGKSGYTF	-	-	TRBJ1-2	TRBV27
TGTGCCAGCAGCCTCTACAGGGGAAAGAATGAAAAACTGTTTTTT	CASSLYRGKNEKLFF	few	TRBD1	TRBJ1-4	TRBV28
TGTGCCAGCAGTTACTCATCTGGGTGGGCAACCGGGGAGCTGTTTTTT	CASSYSSGWATGELFF	-	-	TRBJ2-2	TRBV6-2/TRBV6-3
TGTGCCAGCAGCCGACCAATGGGACAGAAAAATTCACCCCTCCACTTT	CASSRPMGQKNSPLHF	-	TRBD1	TRBJ1-6	TRBV3-1/TRBV3-2
TGCGCCAGCAGCCAAGATGTCGGTGGAGGGTTGAGCTACACCTTC	CASSQDVGGGLSYTF	-	-	TRBJ1-2	TRBV4-1
TGTGCCAGCAGCCAAGATGGCGCAGCGGGATACAATGAGCAGTTCTTC	CASSQDGAAGYNEQFF	-	TRBD2	TRBJ2-1	TRBV4-2
TGTGCCAGCAGACCGATCGCGACAGGAGACGAGCAGTACTTC	CASRPIATGDEQYF	-	-	TRBJ2-7	TRBV27
TGTGCCAGTAGTAATTCAAGGCAGGTCTCCTCTGGGGCCAACGTCCTGACTTTC	CASSNSRQVSSGANVLTF	-	-	TRBJ2-6	TRBV19
TGTGCCAGCTCACCTAGAGCGGGACAGGGTTTCGGTAAACTGTTTTTT	CASSPRAGQGFGKLFF	-	TRBD1	TRBJ1-4	TRBV18
TGTGCCAGCAGCCAACAGGGAGGAACTGAAGCTTTCTTT	CASSQQGGTEAFF	-	-	TRBJ1-1	TRBV3-1/TRBV3-2
TGTGCCAGCAGTTACACCGGACAGGGCGGTGGCTACACCTTC	CASSYTGQGGGYTF	-	TRBD1	TRBJ1-2	TRBV6-5
TGTGCCAGTAGTATGTGGCGGGGGGGCGGAACAGATACGCAGTATTTT	CASSMWRGGGTDTQYF	-	TRBD2	TRBJ2-3	TRBV19
TGCAGCGGTAACAAAATGAACACTGAAGCTTTCTTT	CSGNKMNTEAFF	-	-	TRBJ1-1	TRBV29-1
TGTGCCAGTAGTACGCCGGGACAGTATAATTCACCCCTCCACTTT	CASSTPGQYNSPLHF	-	TRBD1	TRBJ1-6	TRBV19
TGTGCCAGCAGTGAAGCGGCAGCGAGCTATGGCTACACCTTC	CASSEAAASYGYTF	-	-	TRBJ1-2	TRBV6-1
TGTGCCAGCAGCCTGGCAGGGGGCTGGAGTGAAAAACTGTTTTTT	CASSLAGGWSEKLFF	-	TRBD1	TRBJ1-4	TRBV11-2
TGCAGCGTGGATAACCGGGACGAGCAGTACTTC	CSVDNRDEQYF	-	-	TRBJ2-7	TRBV29-1
TGTGCCAGCAGTGAATCGGGGGACAACACTGAAGCTTTCTTT	CASSESGDNTEAFF	-	-	TRBJ1-1	TRBV25-1
TGTGCCAGCAGCCATACCCCAACAGGGAACGAGCAGTACTTC	CASSHTPTGNEQYF	-	-	TRBJ2-7	TRBV3-1/TRBV3-2
TGCGCCAGCAGCCAAGTTGGCTCCCAGCAGTACTTC	CASSQVGSQQYF	-	-	TRBJ2-7	TRBV4-3
TGCGCCAGCAGCCGGAGGGACCCGGACAGGGAGGTTGATACGCAGTATTTT	CASSRRDPDREVDTQYF	-	TRBD1	TRBJ2-3	TRBV5-1
TGTGCCAGCAGTGTGGACAGGCCACAAGAGACCCAGTACTTC	CASSVDRPQETQYF	-	TRBD1	TRBJ2-5	TRBV28
TGTGCCAGTAGTACTTTTTATGGCTACACCTTC	CASSTFYGYTF	-	-	TRBJ1-2	TRBV19
TGCGCCAGCAGCCCGACAGGGGGCGAGAATGAAAAACTGTTTTTT	CASSPTGGENEKLFF	-	TRBD1	TRBJ1-4	TRBV5-1
TGTGCCAGTAGTATGCTAGCGGGGGGGTCCACAGATACGCAGTATTTT	CASSMLAGGSTDTQYF	-	TRBD2	TRBJ2-3	TRBV19
TGCGCCAGCAGCACCCACAGGGGATACGAGCAGTACTTC	CASSTHRGYEQYF	-	TRBD1	TRBJ2-7	TRBV4-3
TGTGCCAGCAGCTTGGGACTAGCGGGGGGCGCGGGCACCGGGGAGCTGTTTTTT	CASSLGLAGGAGTGELFF	-	TRBD2	TRBJ2-2	TRBV7-3
TGTGCCAGCAGTTCCCCCAGTAATAGCAATCAGCCCCAGCATTTT	CASSSPSNSNQPQHF	-	-	TRBJ1-5	TRBV27
TGCGCCAGCAGCCAAGATGCACAGGGATCTCAGCCCCAGCATTTT	CASSQDAQGSQPQHF	-	-	TRBJ1-5	TRBV4-3
TGCGCCAGCAGCTTGACGGCAGGGGTAATGAACACTGAAGCTTTCTTT	CASSLTAGVMNTEAFF	few	-	TRBJ1-1	TRBV5-1
TGTGCCAGCAGCTTAACAGATAGCAATCAGCCCCAGCATTTT	CASSLTDSNQPQHF	few	-	TRBJ1-5	TRBV11-2
TGTGCCAGTAGTATAGTCGACAGGAGAATGGACGGCTACACCTTC	CASSIVDRRMDGYTF	-	-	TRBJ1-2	TRBV19
TGTGCCAGCAGAGTGATAGTAAATCAGCCCCAGCATTTT	CASRVIVNQPQHF	-	-	TRBJ1-5	TRBV6-5
TGTGCCAGTAGTATCCGGGCAGGGCCTGGGGCCAACGTCCTGACTTTC	CASSIRAGPGANVLTF	-	-	TRBJ2-6	TRBV19
TGCGCCAGCATTGAGCCCGGGACAGGGCATTATGGCTACACCTTC	CASIEPGTGHYGYTF	-	TRBD1	TRBJ1-2	TRBV10-2
TGTGCCAGCAGCGTAGTTACTTACACTGAAGCTTTCTTT	CASSVVTYTEAFF	-	-	TRBJ1-1	TRBV9
TGTGCCAGCAGCTTAGAGGGGTTAGGCTCCTACGAGCAGTACTTC	CASSLEGLGSYEQYF	few	-	TRBJ2-7	TRBV7-2
TGTGCCATCACACAGGGTAACTATGGCTACACCTTC	CAITQGNYGYTF	many	-	TRBJ1-2	TRBV10-3
TGTGCCAGCAGTTACTCGCAGTACGAGCAGTACTTC	CASSYSQYEQYF	-	-	TRBJ2-7	TRBV6-5
TGTGCCAGCAGTGCTGTTCGGGGGCAGCCCCAGCATTTT	CASSAVRGQPQHF	-	-	TRBJ1-5	TRBV6-2/TRBV6-3
TGTGCCAGCAGCCCATTCTCGGTTGCCTCCTACGAGCAGTACTTC	CASSPFSVASYEQYF	-	-	TRBJ2-7	TRBV7-2